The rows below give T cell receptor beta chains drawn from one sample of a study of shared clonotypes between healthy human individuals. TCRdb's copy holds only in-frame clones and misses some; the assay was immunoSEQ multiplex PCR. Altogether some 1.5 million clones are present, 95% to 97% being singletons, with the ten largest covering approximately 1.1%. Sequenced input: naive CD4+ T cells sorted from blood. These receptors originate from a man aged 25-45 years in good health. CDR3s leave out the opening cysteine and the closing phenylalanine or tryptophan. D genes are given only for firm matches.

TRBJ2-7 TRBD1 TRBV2 ATQNRGSYEQY
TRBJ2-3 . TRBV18 ASSPIGGSTDTQY
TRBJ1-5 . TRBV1 TSSQDGGTGHQPQH
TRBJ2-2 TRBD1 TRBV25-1 ASTPIGTGDTGELF
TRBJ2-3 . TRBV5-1 ASSSGRHDTDTQY
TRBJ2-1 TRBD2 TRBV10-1 ASSESGRVTYNEQF
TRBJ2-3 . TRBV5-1 ASSPLGTGDTQY
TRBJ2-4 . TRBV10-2 ASSPGWMAKNIQY
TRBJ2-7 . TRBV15 ATSVGSASYEQY
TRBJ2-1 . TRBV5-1 ASSFRVDATGTEQF
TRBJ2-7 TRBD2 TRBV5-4 ASSLGRTSAYEQY
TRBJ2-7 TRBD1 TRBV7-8 ASSLKRFQGAGYEQY
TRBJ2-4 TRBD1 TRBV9 ASSARTGEGKNIQY
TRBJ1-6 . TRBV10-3 AISEGVNSPLH
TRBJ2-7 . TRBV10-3 ATGALNEESEQY
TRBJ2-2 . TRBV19 ASSTTNTGELF
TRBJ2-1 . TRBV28 ASSLPDYRSGNEQF
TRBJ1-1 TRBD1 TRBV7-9 ASRTDRVNTEAF
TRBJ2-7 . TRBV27 ASSFTANPSYEQY
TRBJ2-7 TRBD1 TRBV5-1 ASSLVRAQGLPYEQY
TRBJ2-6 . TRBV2 ASSVQPSGANVLT
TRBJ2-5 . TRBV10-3 AIKGSPFGSQETQY
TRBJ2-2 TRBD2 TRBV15 ATRLAGSSGELF
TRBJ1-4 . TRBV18 VSSKNPVSGATNEKLF
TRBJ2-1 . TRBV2 ASSDMDEQF
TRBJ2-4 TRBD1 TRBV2 ASSADRGEDIQY
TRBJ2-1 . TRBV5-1 ASSYVLTGQQF
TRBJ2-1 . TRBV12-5 ASGRGRDPSYNEQF
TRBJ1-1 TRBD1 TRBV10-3 AISQRQGDMNTEAF
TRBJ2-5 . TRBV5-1 ASSLNEGGRETQY
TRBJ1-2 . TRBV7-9 ASSNGRESNYGYT
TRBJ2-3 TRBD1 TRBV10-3 AISGSHRGRTDTQY
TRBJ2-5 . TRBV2 ASSEGARETQY